A single sample gave rise to the 22 T cell receptor beta chains below, sequenced in a study of blood T cell repertoires in COVID-19. Method: immunoSEQ multiplex PCR; TCRdb's copy keeps in-frame clones and lacks some. The sample contains a few hundred thousand clones, roughly nine tenths of which appear only once. The source material was peripheral blood. These receptors were obtained from a man aged 50-60 years with acute or convalescent COVID-19.

The V gene is TRBV6-5, the J gene TRBJ2-7; no clear D. The CDR3 consists of 13 residues. Trimming took off 4 bases at V and 6 bases at J, with 13 bases between the two ends. Per germline, CDR1 MNHEY and CDR2 SVGAGI. In DNA, the CDR3 is TGTGCCAGCAGTTTCGGTACTCCTGGCGAGCAGTACTTC. This sequence encodes CASSFGTPGEQYF.

The genes are TRBV3-1 (or the pseudogene TRBV3-2) and TRBJ2-1, with 8 bases lining up with TRBD1. The J segment lost 2 bases and the V segment lost 4 bases, leaving 7 bases of the junction unmatched. The germline gives CDR1 LGHDT, CDR2 YNNKEL (reference sequence). The CDR3 is made up of 16 amino acids. The CDR3 region has the DNA TGTGCCAGCAGCCCCCTCCTGGGACAGGCCTACAATGAGCAGTTCTTC. This translates into CASSPLLGQAYNEQFF.

This chain joins TRBV5-1 and TRBJ2-2; TRBD1 aligns across 8 bases. V lost 3 bases, J lost 1 base, and 5 bases stayed unmatched. CDR1 is SGHRS, CDR2 YFSETQ, per germline. The CDR3 consists of 16 residues. The CDR3 loop reads CASSSGGTGNTGELFF. CDR3 coding DNA: TGCGCCAGCAGCTCCGGAGGGACAGGGAACACCGGGGAGCTGTTTTTT.

J is TRBJ2-1 and V is TRBV5-4, with D unclear. Trimming stripped 2 bases from V and 0 bases from J, with 6 bases between. The CDR3 is 14 amino acids. Germline CDR1 SGHNT, CDR2 YYREEE (reference sequence). DNA for the CDR3: TGTGCCAGCAGCTTCCTCTACTCCTACAATGAGCAGTTCTTC. Translated, it gives CASSFLYSYNEQFF.

The gene calls are TRBV29-1 and TRBJ2-7; D perhaps matches TRBD2 (5 bases). V lost 4 bases, J lost 0 bases, and 10 bases lay in between. The germline V gene has CDR1 SQVTM and CDR2 ANQGSEA. CDR3 length: 13 amino acids. The CDR3 sequence: CSVGTGSSYEQYF. The CDR3 DNA reads as TGCAGCGTTGGGACGGGAAGCTCCTACGAGCAGTACTTC.

The CDR3 DNA reads as TGTGCCAGCAGTGACCTAGCGGGGGGAGCAGATACGCAGTATTTT. This translates into CASSDLAGGADTQYF. V and J are TRBV2 and TRBJ2-3, with 11 bases matching TRBD2. The germline gives CDR1 SNHLY, CDR2 FYNNEI. V was pared by 3 bases and J by 4 bases, with 3 bases of the junction left unmatched. The CDR3 consists of 15 residues.

The chain links TRBV14 to TRBJ1-2, with 7 nucleotides matching TRBD1. Germline V gives CDR1 SGHDN, CDR2 FVKESK. The CDR3 consists of 14 residues. V trimming: 5 bases; J trimming: 7 bases; junction bases outside the gene matches: 10. The CDR3 protein is CASSMVGGRGGYTF. The CDR3 coding sequence is TGTGCCAGCAGCATGGTAGGGGGCAGAGGTGGCTACACCTTC.

Points on this clone: The identical CDR3 is also encoded by other nucleotide sequences in the sample. The V and J genes are TRBV9 and TRBJ1-4; 9 bases agree with TRBD1. The CDR3 contains 14 residues. With V trimmed by 0 bases and J by 7 bases, 1 base remained unmatched. Germline CDR1 and CDR2: SGDLS and YYNGEE. CDR3 DNA sequence: TGTGCCAGCAGCGTAGGACAGGGGGGTGAAAAACTGTTTTTT. Its translation: CASSVGQGGEKLFF.

The genes are TRBV10-1 and TRBJ2-3; 12 nucleotides line up with TRBD2. Trimming took 4 bases from V and 1 from J; bases not matched to a gene: 3. Germline V CDR1 and CDR2: WNHNN, SYGVQD (reference sequence). The CDR3 consists of 16 residues. The DNA for the CDR3 is TGCGCCAGCAGTGGACTAGCGGGGGCCCGCACAGATACGCAGTATTTT. Translating gives CASSGLAGARTDTQYF.

The J gene is TRBJ2-3, the V gene TRBV27; D ambiguous. This CDR3 is 14 amino acids long. Germline V gene data show CDR1 as MNHEY and CDR2 as SMNVEV (reference sequence). V lost 3 bases to trimming and J lost 0 bases, with 7 bases between them. The CDR3 nucleotides are TGTGCCAGCAGTTTTGCCGGGAGCACAGATACGCAGTATTTT. The encoded protein is CASSFAGSTDTQYF.

This clone was seen more than once but under ten times. The V and J genes are TRBV21-1 and TRBJ1-2; the D call TRBD1 from the table was never checked on the DNA. TRBV21-1 is labeled a pseudogene. This CDR3 spans 18 amino acids. CDR3 protein: CASSTPPRDRVSWWGYTF. CDR3 DNA sequence: TGTGCCAGCAGCACCCCTCCGAGGGACAGGGTCTCTTGGTGGGGCTACACCTTC.

The chain carries TRBV3-1 (or the pseudogene TRBV3-2) and TRBJ1-1, with 9 bases identical to TRBD1. Germline CDR1 is LGHDT and CDR2 is YNNKEL (reference sequence). Losses at the gene ends were 8 bases for V and 4 bases for J; bases not matched to a gene: 11. This CDR3 is 15 amino acids long. The chain's CDR3 is CASLGTGTFVTEAFF. The CDR3 bases are TGTGCCAGCCTAGGGACAGGGACTTTTGTCACTGAAGCTTTCTTT.

The sample holds one count of this clone. CDR3 protein: CASSQVRGVNSPLHF. Written as DNA, the CDR3 is TGTGCCAGCAGCCAAGTGCGGGGAGTTAATTCACCCCTCCACTTT. The rearrangement joins TRBV14 to TRBJ1-6; no clear D gene. The length of the CDR3 is 15 residues. Germline V CDR1 and CDR2: SGHDN, FVKESK. Trimming took off 1 base at V and 6 bases at J, with 10 bases between the two ends.

The rearrangement links TRBV7-2 to TRBJ1-3; D possibly corresponds to TRBD1 (6 bases). V was trimmed by 1 base and J by 2 bases, leaving 6 bases between them. CDR3 length equals 14 residues. Germline assignment: CDR1 SGHTA and CDR2 FQGNSA. In DNA form, the CDR3 reads TGTGCCAGCAGCTTAGACAGGGCTGGAAACACCATATATTTT. Translation gives CASSLDRAGNTIYF.

This clone was found a few times. V gene TRBV27 combines with J gene TRBJ1-4; 7 bases are shared with TRBD1. This CDR3 region has 15 residues. The germline CDR1 and CDR2 sequences are MNHEY and SMNVEV (reference sequence). The V segment lost 4 bases and the J segment 4 bases; nucleotides outside the gene matches: 6. In nucleotides, the CDR3 is TGTGCCAGCAGTTCACTGACAGGGAGTAATGAAAAACTGTTTTTT. It translates to CASSSLTGSNEKLFF.

This chain uses TRBV24-1 with TRBJ2-1; perhaps TRBD1 as D (6 bases). The CDR3 loop spans 11 amino acids. The V gene's germline CDR1 is KGHDR and CDR2 SFDVKD. V lost 5 bases to trimming and J lost 10 bases, with 8 bases between them. CDR3 coding DNA: TGTGCCACCAGTGCTGGGACAGAGCAGTTCTTC. Its translation: CATSAGTEQFF.

This chain uses TRBV9 with TRBJ2-1; 7 bases align to TRBD2. The germline CDR1 and CDR2 sequences are SGDLS and YYNGEE. This CDR3 comprises 16 residues. V shed 3 bases, J shed 4 bases, and the junction held 10 bases outside the gene matches. The CDR3 bases are TGTGCCAGCAGCGAGGGAAAGGGGACTATTTACAATGAGCAGTTCTTC. It encodes CASSEGKGTIYNEQFF.

This clone was detected ten times or more. The chain employs TRBV7-8 and TRBJ1-4; D might be TRBD1 (6 bases). The CDR3 is 15 residues long. Trimming took off 5 bases at V and 4 bases at J, with 14 bases between the two ends. CDR1 is SGHVS and CDR2 is FQNEAQ in the germline V gene. The CDR3 is CASSARTAVNEKLFF. CDR3 nucleotide sequence: TGTGCCAGCAGCGCACGGACAGCCGTTAATGAAAAACTGTTTTTT.

The V gene is TRBV4-1, the J gene TRBJ1-2; D possibly corresponds to TRBD1 (6 bases). V was clipped by 0 bases and J by 1 base, with 18 bases between them. There are 18 residues in the CDR3. CDR1 MGHRA and CDR2 YSYEKL come from the germline V gene. As DNA, the CDR3 is TGCGCCAGCAGCCAAGATGCAGGGGCGACCACAAATAACTATGGCTACACCTTC. This gives the protein CASSQDAGATTNNYGYTF.

The V and J genes are TRBV7-6 and TRBJ1-3; D call uncertain. CDR1 is SGHVS, CDR2 FNYEAQ, per germline. Trimming took 0 bases from V and 4 from J, leaving 10 bases between them. The CDR3 has 15 amino acids. In DNA form, the CDR3 reads TGTGCCAGCAGCTTAGCGTCGGGGTCCGGAAACACCATATATTTT. Translated, it gives CASSLASGSGNTIYF.

The rearrangement links TRBV10-2 to TRBJ1-4, with D possibly TRBD1 on 5 matching bases. Trimming left V 3 bases short and J 6 bases short, with 11 bases between. CDR3 size: 14 residues. Germline-derived CDR1 and CDR2 are WSHSY and SAAADI. Here the CDR3 reads CASSDWGGDEKLFF. In DNA form, the CDR3 reads TGCGCCAGCAGTGATTGGGGGGGGGATGAAAAACTGTTTTTT.

The chain joins TRBV7-2 to TRBJ1-4; 11 positions match TRBD1. With V trimmed by 5 bases and J by 8 bases, 4 bases remained unmatched. The CDR3 runs 14 residues. CDR1 is SGHTA and CDR2 is FQGNSA in the germline V gene. The CDR3, as DNA: TGTGCCAGCAGCCAGGGACAGGGGGACGAAAAACTGTTTTTT. Its protein product is CASSQGQGDEKLFF.